This T cell receptor (beta chain) was sequenced for a study of T cell repertoires in cytomegalovirus infection. Study as a whole: Signatures in public TCR beta sequences pointed to both CMV infection and matching HLA type.

There are many counts of this clonotype. Its target is unknown. CDR1 and CDR2 (germline): SEHNR, FQNEAQ (reference sequence). The CDR3 is made up of 14 amino acids. With 5 bases removed from V and 4 bases from J, the gap between germline ends came to 12 bases. Using its own MiXCR run on the reads, TCRdb lists one record per CDR3 protein. The sample shows about 830,000 distinct CDR3 sequences, approximately 30% of them seen only once. This clonotype originated in a human donor in good health (CMV status not recorded). Some clones in this sample may be carry-over from other donors' samples. The chain employs TRBV7-9 and TRBJ2-1, with D possibly being TRBD1 (5 bases). Specimen: cultured CD8+ T cells from PBMCs, collected from culture after CMV antigen stimulation. The chain's CDR3 is CASSPETVYNEQFF. The CDR3 nucleotides read TGTGCCAGCAGCCCAGAGACAGTATACAATGAGCAGTTCTTC. The full variable domain, completed using reference TRBV7-9 and TRBJ2-1, is DTGVSQNPRHKITKRGQNVTFRCDPISEHNRLYWYRQTLGQGPEFLTYFQNEAQLEKSRLLSDRFSAERPKGSFSTLEIQRTEQGDSAMYLCASSPETVYNEQFFGPGTRLTVL.